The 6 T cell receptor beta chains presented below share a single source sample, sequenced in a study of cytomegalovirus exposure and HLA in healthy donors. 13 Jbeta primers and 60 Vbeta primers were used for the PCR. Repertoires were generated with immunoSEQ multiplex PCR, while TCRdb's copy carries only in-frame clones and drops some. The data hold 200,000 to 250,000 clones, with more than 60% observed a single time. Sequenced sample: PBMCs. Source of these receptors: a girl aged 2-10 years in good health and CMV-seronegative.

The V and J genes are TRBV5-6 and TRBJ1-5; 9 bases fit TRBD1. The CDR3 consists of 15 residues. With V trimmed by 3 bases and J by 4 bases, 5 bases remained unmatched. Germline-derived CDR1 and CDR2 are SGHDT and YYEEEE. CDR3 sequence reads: CASSSWDRENQPQHF. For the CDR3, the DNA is TGTGCCAGCAGCTCCTGGGACAGGGAGAATCAGCCCCAGCATTTT.

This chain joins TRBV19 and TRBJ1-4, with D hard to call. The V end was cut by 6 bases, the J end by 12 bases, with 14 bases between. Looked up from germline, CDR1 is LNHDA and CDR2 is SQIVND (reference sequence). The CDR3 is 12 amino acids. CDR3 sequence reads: CASSPDRRELFF. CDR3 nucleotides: TGTGCCAGTAGCCCAGACCGGAGGGAACTGTTTTTT.

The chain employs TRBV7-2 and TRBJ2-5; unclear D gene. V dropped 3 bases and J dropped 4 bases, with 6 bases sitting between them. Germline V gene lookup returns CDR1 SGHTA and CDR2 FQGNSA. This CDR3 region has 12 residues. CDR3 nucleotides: TGTGCCAGCAGCTTCAGACTAGAGACCCAGTACTTC. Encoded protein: CASSFRLETQYF.

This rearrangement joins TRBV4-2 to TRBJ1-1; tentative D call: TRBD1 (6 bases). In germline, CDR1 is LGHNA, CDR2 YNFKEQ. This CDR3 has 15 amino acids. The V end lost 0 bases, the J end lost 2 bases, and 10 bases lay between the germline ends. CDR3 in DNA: TGTGCCAGCAGCCAAGAACAGGGCTCCAACACTGAAGCTTTCTTT. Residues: CASSQEQGSNTEAFF.

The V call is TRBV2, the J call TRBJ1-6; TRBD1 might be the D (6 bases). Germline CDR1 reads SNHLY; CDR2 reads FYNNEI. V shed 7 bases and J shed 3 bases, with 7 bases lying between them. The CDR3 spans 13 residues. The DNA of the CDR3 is TGTGCCAGCACAGGGGACTATAATTCACCCCTCCACTTT. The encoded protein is CASTGDYNSPLHF.

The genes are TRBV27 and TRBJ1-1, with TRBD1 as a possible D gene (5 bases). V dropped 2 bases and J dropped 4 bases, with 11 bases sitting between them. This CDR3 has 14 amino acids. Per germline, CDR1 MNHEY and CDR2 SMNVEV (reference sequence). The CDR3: CASSLRGFGTEAFF. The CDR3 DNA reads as TGTGCCAGCAGTTTAAGGGGTTTCGGCACTGAAGCTTTCTTT.